The rows below give T cell receptor beta chains drawn from one sample of a study of blood T cell repertoires in COVID-19. Clones were read by immunoSEQ multiplex PCR, and TCRdb kept only the in-frame ones, dropping some. This table has 65,000 to 85,000 clones, more than 75% appearing once. The sample was peripheral blood. These receptors were taken from a human donor in a cohort sampled during active COVID-19. Each CDR3 is given with its conserved first and last residue. The D gene is left open where the match is weak. The size field is filled for only some rows; it gives once, few, many or a size class.

j_gene,v_gene,d_gene,abundance,CDR3aa,CDR3nt
TRBJ2-2,TRBV5-4,-,few,CASSFPDTRAGELFF,TGTGCCAGCAGCTTTCCCGACACCCGAGCCGGGGAGCTGTTTTTT
TRBJ2-1,TRBV6-2/TRBV6-3,-,-,CASSSGGLVYNEQFF,TGTGCCAGCAGTTCGGGGGGCCTAGTGTACAATGAGCAGTTCTTC
TRBJ2-5,TRBV21-1,-,-,CASSSRDRVRSETQYF,TGTGCCAGCAGCAGCCGGGACAGGGTTCGTTCGGAGACCCAGTACTTC
TRBJ2-6,TRBV27,-,-,CASRAGGFFGSGANVLTF,TGTGCCAGCAGGGCTGGAGGGTTTTTCGGCTCTGGGGCCAACGTCCTGACTTTC
TRBJ1-4,TRBV9,TRBD1,-,CASSPQRGPTNEKLFF,TGTGCCAGCAGCCCCCAAAGGGGGCCAACTAATGAAAAACTGTTTTTT
TRBJ2-7,TRBV19,TRBD1,-,CASSDRDRVIYEQYF,TGTGCCAGTAGTGACCGGGACAGGGTTATCTACGAGCAGTACTTC
TRBJ1-4,TRBV19,-,-,CASSIGGGSGEKLFF,TGTGCCAGTAGTATAGGCGGAGGGTCAGGGGAAAAACTGTTTTTT
TRBJ1-5,TRBV7-9,-,once,CASSLGGGGNQPQHF,TGTGCCAGCAGCCTGGGGGGGGGAGGCAATCAGCCCCAGCATTTT
TRBJ2-1,TRBV7-9,-,-,CASSLPPMGLFNEQFF,TGTGCCAGCAGCTTACCGCCCATGGGGCTGTTCAATGAGCAGTTCTTC
TRBJ2-7,TRBV11-2,-,-,CASSLERGSHEQYF,TGTGCCAGCAGCTTAGAGCGGGGATCGCACGAGCAGTACTTC
TRBJ1-2,TRBV6-5,-,-,CASVETQGPYGYTF,TGTGCCAGCGTAGAAACCCAGGGGCCCTATGGCTACACCTTC
TRBJ2-5,TRBV6-5,-,-,CASSYLGGGTQTQYF,TGTGCCAGCAGTTACCTAGGGGGGGGCACGCAGACCCAGTACTTC
TRBJ2-3,TRBV5-5,-,-,CASSLRTDTQYF,TGTGCCAGCAGCCTCCGGACAGATACGCAGTATTTT